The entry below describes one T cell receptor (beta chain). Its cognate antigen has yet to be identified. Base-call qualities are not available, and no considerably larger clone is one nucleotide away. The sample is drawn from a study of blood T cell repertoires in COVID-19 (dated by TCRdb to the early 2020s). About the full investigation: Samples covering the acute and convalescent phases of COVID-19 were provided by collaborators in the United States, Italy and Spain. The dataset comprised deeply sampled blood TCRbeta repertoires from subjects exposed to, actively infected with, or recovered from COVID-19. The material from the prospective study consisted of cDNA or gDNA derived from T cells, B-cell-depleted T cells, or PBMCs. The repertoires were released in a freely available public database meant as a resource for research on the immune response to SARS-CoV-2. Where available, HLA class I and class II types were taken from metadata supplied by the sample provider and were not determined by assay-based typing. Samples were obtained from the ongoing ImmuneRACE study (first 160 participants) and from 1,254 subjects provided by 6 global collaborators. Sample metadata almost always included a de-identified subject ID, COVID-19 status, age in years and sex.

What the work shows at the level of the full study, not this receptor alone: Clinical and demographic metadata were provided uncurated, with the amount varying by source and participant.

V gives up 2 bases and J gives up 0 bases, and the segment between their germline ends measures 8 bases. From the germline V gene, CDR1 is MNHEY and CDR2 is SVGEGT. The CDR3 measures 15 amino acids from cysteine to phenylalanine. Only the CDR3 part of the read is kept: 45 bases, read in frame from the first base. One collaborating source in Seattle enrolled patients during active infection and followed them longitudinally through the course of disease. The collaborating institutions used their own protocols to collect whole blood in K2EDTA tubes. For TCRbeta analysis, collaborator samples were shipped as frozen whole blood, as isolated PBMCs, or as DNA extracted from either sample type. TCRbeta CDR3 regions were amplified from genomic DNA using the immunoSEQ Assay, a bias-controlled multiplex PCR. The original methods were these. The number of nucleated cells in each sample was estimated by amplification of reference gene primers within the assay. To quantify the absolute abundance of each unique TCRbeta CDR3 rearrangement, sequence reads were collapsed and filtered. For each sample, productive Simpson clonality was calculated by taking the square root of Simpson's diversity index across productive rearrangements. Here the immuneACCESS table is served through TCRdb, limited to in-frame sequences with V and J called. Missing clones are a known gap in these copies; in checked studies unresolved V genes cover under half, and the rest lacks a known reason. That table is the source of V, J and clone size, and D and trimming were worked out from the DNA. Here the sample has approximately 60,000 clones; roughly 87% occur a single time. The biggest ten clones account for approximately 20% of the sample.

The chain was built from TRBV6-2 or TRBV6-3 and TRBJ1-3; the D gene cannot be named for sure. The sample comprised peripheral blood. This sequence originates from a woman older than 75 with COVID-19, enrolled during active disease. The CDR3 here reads CASSYAQVSGNTIYF. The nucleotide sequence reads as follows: TGTGCCAGCAGTTACGCGCAGGTCTCTGGAAACACCATATATTTT.